This T cell receptor (beta chain) came from a study of blood T cell repertoires in COVID-19. Study-level information: PBMCs, B-cell-depleted T cells, or T cells were the source of the cDNA or gDNA that made up the material.

CDR1 is MNHEY, CDR2 SMNVEV, per germline (reference sequence). V was shortened by 2 bases and J by 6 bases, with 8 bases between the two germline ends. The CDR3 runs 14 residues. This clone came up once. Only in-frame clones appear in the TCRdb table, and some are missing; sequencing was by immunoSEQ multiplex PCR. The sample consists of about 200,000 clones, less than 90% of them appearing once. The receptor's source is a woman in her 70s with acute or convalescent COVID-19. V and J are TRBV27 and TRBJ1-6; D possibly corresponds to TRBD1 (5 bases). The sequenced sample was peripheral blood. The CDR3 nucleotides are TGTGCCAGCAGTTTACTCAGGGCTAATTCACCCCTCCACTTT. Encoded protein: CASSLLRANSPLHF.